The present T cell receptor (beta chain) was sequenced within a study of human CD8 memory T cell subsets. Study-level results: Stem-like memory T cells and precursor exhausted T cells had repertoires whose mutual overlap was minimal. Measured by normalized Shannon-Wiener diversity, stem-like memory and precursor exhausted T cells were similarly high in diversity, which was not the case for effector memory cells.

This clonotype is labeled medium-sized (0.01 to 0.1%) based on frequency. The antigen is unknown. Investigators built TCR beta libraries using UMI-labeled 5' RACE. TCRdb reworked the 5' RACE reads into one entry per CDR3 protein, no DNA. This sample's clone table lists some 7,000 distinct CDR3 sequences. Sequencing used CD8+ T cells from PBMCs. The clonotype comes from a human donor in good health.

The CDR3 region is CASSLLPSSNEQFF. The rearrangement joins TRBV11-2 to TRBJ2-1; absent DNA, TCRdb's TRBD2 call cannot be checked. Looked up from germline, CDR1 is SGHAT and CDR2 is FQNNGV. The CDR3 extends over 14 amino acids. The entire variable domain, with the rest obtained from reference TRBV11-2 and TRBJ2-1, is as follows: EAGVAQSPRYKIIEKRQSVAFWCNPISGHATLYWYQQILGQGPKLLIQFQNNGVVDDSQLPKDRFSAERLKGVDSTLKIQPAKLEDSAVYLCASSLLPSSNEQFFGPGTRLTVL.